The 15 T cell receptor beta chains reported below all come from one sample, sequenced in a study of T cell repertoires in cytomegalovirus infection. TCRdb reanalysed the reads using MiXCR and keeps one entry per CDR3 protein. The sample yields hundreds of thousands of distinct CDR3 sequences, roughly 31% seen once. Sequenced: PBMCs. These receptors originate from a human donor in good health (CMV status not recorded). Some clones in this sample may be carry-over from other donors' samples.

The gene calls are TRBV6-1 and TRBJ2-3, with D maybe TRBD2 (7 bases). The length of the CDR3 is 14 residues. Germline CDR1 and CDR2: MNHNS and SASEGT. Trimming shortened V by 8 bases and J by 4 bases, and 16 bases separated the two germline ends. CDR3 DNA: TGTGCCAGCCTGAAACGGGGGGCCCCAGATACGCAGTATTTT. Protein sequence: CASLKRGAPDTQYF.

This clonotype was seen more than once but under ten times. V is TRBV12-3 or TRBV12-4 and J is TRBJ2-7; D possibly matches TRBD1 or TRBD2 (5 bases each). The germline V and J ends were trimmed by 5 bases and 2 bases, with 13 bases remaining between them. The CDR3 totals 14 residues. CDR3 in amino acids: CASSLKRGAYEQYF. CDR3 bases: TGTGCCAGCAGTCTAAAAAGGGGAGCCTACGAGCAGTACTTC.

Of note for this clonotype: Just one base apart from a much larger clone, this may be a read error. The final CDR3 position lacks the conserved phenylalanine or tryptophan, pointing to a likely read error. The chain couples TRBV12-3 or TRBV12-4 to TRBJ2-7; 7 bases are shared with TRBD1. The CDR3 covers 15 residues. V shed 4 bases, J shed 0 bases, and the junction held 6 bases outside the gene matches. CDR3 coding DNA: TGTGCCAGCAGTTCTAGACAGGGATCCTCCTACGAGCAGTACTTA. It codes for CASSSRQGSSYEQYL.

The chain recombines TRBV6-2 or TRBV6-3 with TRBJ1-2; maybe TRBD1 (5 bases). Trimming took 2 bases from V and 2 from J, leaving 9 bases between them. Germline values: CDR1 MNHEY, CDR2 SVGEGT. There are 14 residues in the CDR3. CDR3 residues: CASSYPRDNYGYTF. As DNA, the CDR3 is TGTGCCAGCAGTTACCCCAGGGACAACTATGGCTACACCTTC.

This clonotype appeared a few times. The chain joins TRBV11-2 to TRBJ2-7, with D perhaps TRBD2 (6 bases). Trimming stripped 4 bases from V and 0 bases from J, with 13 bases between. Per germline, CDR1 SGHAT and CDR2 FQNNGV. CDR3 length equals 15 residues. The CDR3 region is CASSWGESSSYEQYF. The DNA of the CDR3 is TGTGCCAGCAGCTGGGGGGAGTCGAGCTCCTACGAGCAGTACTTC. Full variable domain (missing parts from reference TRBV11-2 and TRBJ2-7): EAGVAQSPRYKIIEKRQSVAFWCNPISGHATLYWYQQILGQGPKLLIQFQNNGVVDDSQLPKDRFSAERLKGVDSTLKIQPAKLEDSAVYLCASSWGESSSYEQYFGPGTRLTVT.

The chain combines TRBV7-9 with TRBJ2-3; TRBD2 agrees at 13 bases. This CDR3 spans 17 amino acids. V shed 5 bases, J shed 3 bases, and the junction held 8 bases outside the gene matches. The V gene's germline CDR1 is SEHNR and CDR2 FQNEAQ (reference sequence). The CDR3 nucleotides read TGTGCCAGCAGCATACCCGGACTAGCGGGGGCTACAGATACGCAGTATTTT. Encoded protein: CASSIPGLAGATDTQYF.

CDR3 nucleotides: TGTGCCACCAGTGCTTTCCCCGAAAGCTATGGCTACACCTTC. Its protein product is CATSAFPESYGYTF. The chain uses TRBV24-1 and TRBJ1-2; no firm D call. The CDR3 runs to 14 residues. Per germline, CDR1 KGHDR and CDR2 SFDVKD. Trimming cost V 5 bases and J 4 bases, with 13 bases left between them.

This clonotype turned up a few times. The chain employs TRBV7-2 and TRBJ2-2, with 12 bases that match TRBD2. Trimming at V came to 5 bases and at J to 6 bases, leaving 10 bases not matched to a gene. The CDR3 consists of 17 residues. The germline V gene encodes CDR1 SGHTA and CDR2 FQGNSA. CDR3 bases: TGTGCCAGCAGCCCCGGTTGGCTAGCGGGGGGGCCCGGGGAGCTGTTTTTT. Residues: CASSPGWLAGGPGELFF.

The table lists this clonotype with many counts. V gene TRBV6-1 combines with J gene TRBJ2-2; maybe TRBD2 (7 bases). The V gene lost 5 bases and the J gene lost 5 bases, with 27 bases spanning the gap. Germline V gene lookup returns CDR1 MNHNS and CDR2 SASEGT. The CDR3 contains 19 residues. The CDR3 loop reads CASSSPGRGGGWSTGELFF. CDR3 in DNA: TGTGCCAGCAGTTCCCCTGGTCGGGGCGGGGGCTGGAGTACCGGGGAGCTGTTTTTT.

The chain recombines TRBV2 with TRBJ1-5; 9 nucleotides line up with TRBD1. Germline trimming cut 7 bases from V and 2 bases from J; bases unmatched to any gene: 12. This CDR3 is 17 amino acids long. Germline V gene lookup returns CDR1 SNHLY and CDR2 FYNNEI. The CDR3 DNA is TGTGCCAGCAAAGGGACAGGGTATAATATGCGCAATCAGCCCCAGCATTTT. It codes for CASKGTGYNMRNQPQHF.

The CDR3 here is CASSVDPDNYGYTF. The CDR3 coding sequence is TGTGCCAGCAGCGTAGATCCAGATAACTATGGCTACACCTTC. V usage is TRBV9 and J usage is TRBJ1-2; D gene uncertain. Trimming took off 0 bases at V and 1 base at J, with 7 bases between the two ends. The CDR3 runs to 14 residues. Per germline, CDR1 SGDLS and CDR2 YYNGEE.

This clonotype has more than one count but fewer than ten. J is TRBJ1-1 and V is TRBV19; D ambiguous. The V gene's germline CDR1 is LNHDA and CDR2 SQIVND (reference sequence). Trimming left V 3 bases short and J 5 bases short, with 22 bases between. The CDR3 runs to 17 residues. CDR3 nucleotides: TGTGCCAGTAGTATTCCGAGACGTATGTCCTCCTGGACTGAAGCTTTCTTT. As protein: CASSIPRRMSSWTEAFF.

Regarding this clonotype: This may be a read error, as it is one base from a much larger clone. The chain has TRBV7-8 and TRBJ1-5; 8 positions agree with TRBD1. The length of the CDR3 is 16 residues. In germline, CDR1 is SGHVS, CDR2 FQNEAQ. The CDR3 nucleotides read TGTGCCAGCAGCCCCCAGGGGGCCTATAGCAATCAGCCCCAGCCTTTT. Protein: CASSPQGAYSNQPQPF.

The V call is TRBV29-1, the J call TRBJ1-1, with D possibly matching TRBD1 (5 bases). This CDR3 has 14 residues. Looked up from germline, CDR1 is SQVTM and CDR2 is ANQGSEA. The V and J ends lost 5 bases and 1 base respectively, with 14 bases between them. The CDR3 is CSVLGDSRNTEAFF. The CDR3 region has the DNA TGCAGCGTTTTAGGGGATTCTAGGAACACTGAAGCTTTCTTT.

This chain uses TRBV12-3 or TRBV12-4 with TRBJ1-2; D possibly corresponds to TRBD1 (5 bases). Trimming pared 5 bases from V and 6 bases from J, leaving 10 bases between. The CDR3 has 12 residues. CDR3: CASSAMGDGYTF. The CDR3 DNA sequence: TGTGCCAGCAGTGCCATGGGGGATGGCTACACCTTC.